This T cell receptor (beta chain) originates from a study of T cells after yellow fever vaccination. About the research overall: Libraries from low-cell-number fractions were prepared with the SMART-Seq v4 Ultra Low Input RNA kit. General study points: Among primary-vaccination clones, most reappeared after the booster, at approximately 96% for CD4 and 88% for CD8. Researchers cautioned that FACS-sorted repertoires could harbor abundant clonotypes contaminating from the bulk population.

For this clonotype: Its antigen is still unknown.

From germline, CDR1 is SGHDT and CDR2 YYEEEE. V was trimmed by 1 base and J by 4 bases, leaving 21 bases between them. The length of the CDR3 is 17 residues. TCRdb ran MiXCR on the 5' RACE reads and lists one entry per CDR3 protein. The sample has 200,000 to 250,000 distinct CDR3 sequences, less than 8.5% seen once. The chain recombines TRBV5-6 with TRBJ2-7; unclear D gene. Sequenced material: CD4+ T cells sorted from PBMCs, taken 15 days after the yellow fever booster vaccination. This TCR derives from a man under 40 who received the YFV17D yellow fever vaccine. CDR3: CASSLIRRRSPPYEQYF. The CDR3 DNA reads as TGTGCCAGCAGCTTGATTCGCCGACGGTCGCCTCCTTACGAGCAGTACTTC. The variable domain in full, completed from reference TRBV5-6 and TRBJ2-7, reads DAGVTQSPTHLIKTRGQQVTLRCSPKSGHDTVSWYQQALGQGPQFIFQYYEEEERQRGNFPDRFSGHQFPNYSSELNVNALLLGDSALYLCASSLIRRRSPPYEQYFGPGTRLTVT.